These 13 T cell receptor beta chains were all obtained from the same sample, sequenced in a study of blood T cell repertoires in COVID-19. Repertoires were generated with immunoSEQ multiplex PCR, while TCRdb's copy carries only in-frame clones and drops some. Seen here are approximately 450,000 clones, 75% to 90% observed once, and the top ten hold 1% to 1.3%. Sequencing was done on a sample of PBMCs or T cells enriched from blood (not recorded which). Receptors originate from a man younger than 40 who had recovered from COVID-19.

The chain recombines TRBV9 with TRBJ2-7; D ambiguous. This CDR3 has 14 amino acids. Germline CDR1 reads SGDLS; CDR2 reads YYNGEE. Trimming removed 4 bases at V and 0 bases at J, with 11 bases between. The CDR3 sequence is CASSNEQSSYEQYF. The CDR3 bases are TGTGCCAGCAGCAATGAACAGAGCTCCTACGAGCAGTACTTC.

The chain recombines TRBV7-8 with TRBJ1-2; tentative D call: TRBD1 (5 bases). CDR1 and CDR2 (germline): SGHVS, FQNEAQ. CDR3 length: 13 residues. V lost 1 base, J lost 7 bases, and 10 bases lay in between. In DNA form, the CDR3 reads TGTGCCAGCAGCTTAGGGCAGGGAAGTGGCTACACCTTC. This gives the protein CASSLGQGSGYTF.

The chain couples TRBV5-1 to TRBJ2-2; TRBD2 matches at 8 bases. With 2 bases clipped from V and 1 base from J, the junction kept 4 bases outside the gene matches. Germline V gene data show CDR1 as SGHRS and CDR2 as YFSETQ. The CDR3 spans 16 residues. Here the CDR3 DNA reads TGCGCCAGCAGCTTAAGCGGGAGAGGGAACACCGGGGAGCTGTTTTTT. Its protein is CASSLSGRGNTGELFF.

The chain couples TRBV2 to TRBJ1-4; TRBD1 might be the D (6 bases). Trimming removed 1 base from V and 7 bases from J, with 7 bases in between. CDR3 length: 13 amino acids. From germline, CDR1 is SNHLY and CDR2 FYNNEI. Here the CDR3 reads CASSEEGVEKLFF. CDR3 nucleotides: TGTGCCAGCAGTGAAGAGGGGGTTGAAAAACTGTTTTTT. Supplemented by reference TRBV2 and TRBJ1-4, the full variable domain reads EPEVTQTPSHQVTQMGQEVILRCVPISNHLYFYWYRQILGQKVEFLVSFYNNEISEKSEIFDDQFSVERPDGSNFTLKIRSTKLEDSAMYFCASSEEGVEKLFFGSGTQLSVL.

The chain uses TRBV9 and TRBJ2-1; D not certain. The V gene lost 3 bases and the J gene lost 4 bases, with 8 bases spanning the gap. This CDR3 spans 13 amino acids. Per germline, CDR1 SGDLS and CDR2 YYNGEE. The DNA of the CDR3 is TGTGCCAGCAGCGGTAGTGTTTACAATGAGCAGTTCTTC. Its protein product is CASSGSVYNEQFF.

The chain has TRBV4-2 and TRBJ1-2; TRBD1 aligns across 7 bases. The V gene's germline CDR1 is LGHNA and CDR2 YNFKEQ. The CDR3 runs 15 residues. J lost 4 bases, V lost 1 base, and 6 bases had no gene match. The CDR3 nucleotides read TGTGCCAGCAGCCAAGCGTTACAGGGGAGCTATGGCTACACCTTC. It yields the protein CASSQALQGSYGYTF.

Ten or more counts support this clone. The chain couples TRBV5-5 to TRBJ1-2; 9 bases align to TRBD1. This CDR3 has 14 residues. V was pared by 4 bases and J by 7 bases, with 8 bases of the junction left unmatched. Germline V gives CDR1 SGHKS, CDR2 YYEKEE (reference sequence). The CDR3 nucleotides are TGTGCCAGCAGCCCACAACAGGGGGCCACTGGCTACACCTTC. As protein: CASSPQQGATGYTF.

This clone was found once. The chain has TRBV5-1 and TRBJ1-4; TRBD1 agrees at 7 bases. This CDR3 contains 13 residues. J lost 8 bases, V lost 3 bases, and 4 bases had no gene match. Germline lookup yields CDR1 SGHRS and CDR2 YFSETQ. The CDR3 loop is CASSSDREEKLFF. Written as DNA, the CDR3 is TGCGCCAGCAGCTCCGACAGGGAGGAAAAACTGTTTTTT.

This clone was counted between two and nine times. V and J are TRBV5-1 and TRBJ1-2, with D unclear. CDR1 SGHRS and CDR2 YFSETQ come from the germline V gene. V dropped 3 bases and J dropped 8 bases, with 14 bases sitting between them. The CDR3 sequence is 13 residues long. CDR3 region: CASSSGGLGGYTF. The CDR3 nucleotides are TGCGCCAGCAGCTCCGGTGGGCTGGGCGGCTACACCTTC. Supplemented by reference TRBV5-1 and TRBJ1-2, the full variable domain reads KAGVTQTPRYLIKTRGQQVTLSCSPISGHRSVSWYQQTPGQGLQFLFEYFSETQRNKGNFPGRFSGRQFSNSRSEMNVSTLELGDSALYLCASSSGGLGGYTFGSGTRLTVV.

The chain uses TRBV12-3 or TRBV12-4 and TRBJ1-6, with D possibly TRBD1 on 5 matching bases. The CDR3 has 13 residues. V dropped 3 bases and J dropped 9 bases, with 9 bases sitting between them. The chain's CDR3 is CASSLGLTSPLHF. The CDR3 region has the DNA TGTGCCAGCAGTTTGGGACTGACTTCACCCCTCCACTTT.

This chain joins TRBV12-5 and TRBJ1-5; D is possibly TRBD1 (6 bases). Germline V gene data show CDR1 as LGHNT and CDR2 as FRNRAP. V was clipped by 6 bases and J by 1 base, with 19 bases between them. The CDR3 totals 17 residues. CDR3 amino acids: CASGRGGGASSNQPQHF. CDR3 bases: TGTGCTAGTGGGCGTGGGGGGGGCGCGTCGAGCAATCAGCCCCAGCATTTT.

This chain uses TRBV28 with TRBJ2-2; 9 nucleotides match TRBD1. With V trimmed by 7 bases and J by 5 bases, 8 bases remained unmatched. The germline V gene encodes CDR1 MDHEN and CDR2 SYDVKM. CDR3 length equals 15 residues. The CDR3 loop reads CASNPGTGWTGELFF. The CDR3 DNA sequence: TGTGCCAGCAACCCCGGGACAGGGTGGACCGGGGAGCTGTTTTTT.

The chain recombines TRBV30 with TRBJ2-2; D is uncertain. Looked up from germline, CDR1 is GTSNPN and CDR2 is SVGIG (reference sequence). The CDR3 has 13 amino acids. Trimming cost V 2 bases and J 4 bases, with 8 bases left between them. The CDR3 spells CAWSLQPTGELFF. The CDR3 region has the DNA TGTGCCTGGAGTCTACAGCCCACCGGGGAGCTGTTTTTT.